This paragraph covers one T cell receptor beta chain sequence. What it recognizes is unknown. In the authors' workflow: Sequence data from immunoSEQ were junction-only and lacked quality scores; consequently, filtering differed. Measured with immunoSEQ multiplex PCR; TCRdb has only the in-frame clones, and not every one. V, J and clone size are those of that table, while D and trimming were read from the DNA. This table holds approximately 2,200,000 clones, 90% to 95% found once. The record originates from a study of shared clonotypes between healthy human individuals. General study points: Since donors were few, the genetic and exposure-history diversity represented was limited.

As defined, naive CD8 cells were CD45RO-negative and positively selected for CCR7, with terminally differentiated effector memory CD45RA+ cells excluded. Germline CDR1 and CDR2: MDHEN and SYDVKM. V lost 6 bases and J lost 0, with 12 bases in between. The CDR3 loop spans 15 amino acids. The receptor comes from a man aged 18 to 30 in good health. Some clones in this sample may be carry-over from other donors' samples. This sequence joins TRBV28 and TRBJ2-1, with D possibly TRBD2 on 6 matching bases. Sequencing was carried out using naive CD8+ T cells from PBMCs. CDR3 loop: CASRGLFSSYNEQFF. The DNA for the CDR3 is TGTGCCAGCAGGGGACTCTTTAGCTCCTACAATGAGCAGTTCTTC. Using reference TRBV28 and TRBJ2-1 for the parts outside the CDR3, the full variable domain is DVKVTQSSRYLVKRTGEKVFLECVQDMDHENMFWYRQDPGLGLRLIYFSYDVKMKEKGDIPEGYSVSREKKERFSLILESASTNQTSMYLCASRGLFSSYNEQFFGPGTRLTVL.